This is a list of T cell receptor beta chains from one sample in a study of cytomegalovirus exposure and HLA in healthy donors. Generated by immunoSEQ multiplex PCR, the TCRdb table keeps only in-frame clones and is missing some. The data contain 210,000 or so clones, over 70% of them singletons. Sequenced input: PBMCs. The receptors were sampled from a boy younger than 10 in good health and CMV-seronegative. Both conserved end residues are part of each CDR3. Each record gives: J gene, V gene, CDR3 protein.

TRBJ2-1,TRBV6-1,CASRTPGQGYNEQFF
TRBJ1-3,TRBV11-2,CASSLGGAGNTIYF
TRBJ1-4,TRBV2,CASRVIGGTNEKLFF
TRBJ2-7,TRBV7-8,CASSLGGTLSYEQYF
TRBJ2-7,TRBV2,CATTGDSSYEQYF
TRBJ1-2,TRBV19,CASSIPANYGYTF
TRBJ2-3,TRBV14,CASSPLGGAGDRGDTQYF
TRBJ2-7,TRBV25-1,CASSDSGAYEQYF
TRBJ2-1,TRBV19,CASSITSGQYNEQFF
TRBJ1-2,TRBV4-1,CASSQAGTGPYGYTF
TRBJ1-1,TRBV7-9,CASSLPWEDTEAFF
TRBJ1-1,TRBV19,CASSIGTRAEAFF
TRBJ2-1,TRBV23-1,CASSQLAGANSYNEQFF
TRBJ2-5,TRBV29-1,CSVPKFGLIEETQYF
TRBJ2-3,TRBV7-7,CASSLAPSGVGDTQYF
TRBJ2-7,TRBV29-1,CSVEGSGRAKYEQYF
TRBJ2-4,TRBV7-5,CARNRRAGGLKNIQYF
TRBJ1-2,TRBV10-3,CAISEDSYGYTF
TRBJ2-7,TRBV6-5,CASSGGTGIRGEQYF
TRBJ2-3,TRBV11-2,CASSLVLLAGGDTQYF
TRBJ2-3,TRBV5-1,CASSLGQRGVVVTDTQYF
TRBJ1-2,TRBV27,CASSLLGKNGYTF
TRBJ2-7,TRBV6-5,CASRTEYEQYF
TRBJ1-3,TRBV15,CATSRDYGQGNTIYF
TRBJ1-2,TRBV7-2,CASSFYRVPYGYTF
TRBJ1-5,TRBV30,CAWSVQGGRNQPQHF
TRBJ1-5,TRBV5-6,CASSRRVTNQPQHF
TRBJ1-2,TRBV9,CASGDRGLLSYGYTF
TRBJ2-7,TRBV5-8,CASSPRGPYEQYF
TRBJ2-1,TRBV14,CASSQASGYNEQFF
TRBJ2-3,TRBV30,CAWRLIAGGRFWSTDTQYF
TRBJ2-1,TRBV9,CASSAGGGMTYNEQFF
TRBJ1-4,TRBV21-1,CASCFGNIPWEKLFF
TRBJ2-7,TRBV5-8,CASSLIRYEQYF
TRBJ1-1,TRBV29-1,CSVAVLNTEAFF
TRBJ1-2,TRBV20-1,CSATDSGGYTF
TRBJ1-2,TRBV6-5,CASRGQGVYGYTF
TRBJ1-6,TRBV7-2,CASSLAAGGFSPLHF
NA,TRBV19,CASSLHSDGSSYEQYF
TRBJ2-7,TRBV6-5,CASSPVPGQPQYF
TRBJ1-1,TRBV27,CASSQGTGHNTEAFF
TRBJ2-1,TRBV5-8,CANIGAGQRYPSYNEQFF
TRBJ2-3,TRBV7-2,CASSDRDSSDTQYF
TRBJ2-5,TRBV4-1,CASSQEGQGAREQYF
TRBJ1-5,TRBV27,CASTPGIGQPQHF
TRBJ2-7,TRBV11-2,CASSDPFRTSVYEQYF
TRBJ2-1,TRBV5-6,CASSLARYNEQFF